This TCR beta chain originates from a study of T-cell memory formation after mild COVID-19. TCRdb fed the 5' RACE reads into MiXCR, producing one record per CDR3 protein. In the table there are 150,000 to 200,000 distinct CDR3 sequences, around 10% of which are singletons. This clonotype was seen a few times. Trimming at V came to 7 bases and at J to 8 bases, leaving 14 bases not matched to a gene. CDR1 MGHDK and CDR2 SYGVNS come from the germline V gene. The CDR3 has 16 amino acids. Sequenced sample: PBMCs or a T cell subset sorted from them (not recorded which). The source is a man aged 18-30 years who had mild COVID-19 (a few samples of this study predate the infection). Cell type and time point are not known. The rearrangement links TRBV25-1 to TRBJ1-2; TRBD1 matches 12 bases. The CDR3 DNA is TGTGCCAGCACCGAACCGGGACAGGGGGCCGGAGGGGGCTACACCTTC. Translating it yields CASTEPGQGAGGGYTF.